These 27 T cell receptor beta chains originate from one sample sequenced in a study of blood T cell repertoires in COVID-19. Some clones are missing from TCRdb's copy, which holds only in-frame ones; the method was immunoSEQ multiplex PCR. This sample has around 200,000 clones, with about 86% found just once. Sequenced material: peripheral blood. These receptors all come from a woman between 18 and 29 years old who had recovered from COVID-19.

V usage is TRBV5-1 and J usage is TRBJ2-6, with 8 bases aligning to TRBD1. Germline CDR1 reads SGHRS; CDR2 reads YFSETQ. The CDR3 runs 17 residues. Trimming at V came to 6 bases and at J to 2 bases, leaving 10 bases not matched to a gene. The CDR3, as DNA: TGCGCCAGCACTTCGAGACAGGGGTTCGCTGGGGCCAACGTCCTGACTTTC. Protein product: CASTSRQGFAGANVLTF.

The chain employs TRBV14 and TRBJ2-2; D is undetermined. The CDR3 is 13 residues long. The germline CDR1 and CDR2 sequences are SGHDN and FVKESK. Between the trimmed V and J ends, which lost 1 base and 6 bases, there was a span of 6 bases. For the CDR3, the DNA is TGTGCCAGCAGCCAAGTTCTCGCCGGGGAGCTGTTTTTT. Translating gives CASSQVLAGELFF.

The genes are TRBV3-1 (or the pseudogene TRBV3-2) and TRBJ2-5, with TRBD2 identical over 11 bases. CDR3 length: 16 amino acids. V lost 1 base to trimming and J lost 7 bases; unmatched junction nucleotides: 8. CDR1 and CDR2 (germline): LGHDT, YNNKEL (reference sequence). The CDR3 here is CASSQGTSGGRPTQYF. CDR3 nucleotide sequence: TGTGCCAGCAGCCAAGGTACTAGCGGGGGCAGGCCGACCCAGTACTTC.

The rearrangement links TRBV4-3 to TRBJ1-5; TRBD1 might be the D (5 bases). Trimming removed 0 bases from V and 0 bases from J, with 24 bases in between. This CDR3 is built from 21 residues. Germline values: CDR1 LGHNA, CDR2 YSLEER. The CDR3 protein is CASSQDLATRTSISSNQPQHF. CDR3 DNA: TGCGCCAGCAGCCAAGATCTCGCTACGCGGACAAGCATTTCTAGCAATCAGCCCCAGCATTTT.

This rearrangement joins TRBV7-9 to TRBJ2-7; 11 nucleotides line up with TRBD1. This CDR3 spans 19 amino acids. Germline V gene data show CDR1 as SEHNR and CDR2 as FQNEAQ (reference sequence). The ends lost 4 bases at V and 0 bases at J; junction bases unmatched: 14. CDR3 sequence: CASSSGWGQGVTDSYEQYF. In DNA form, the CDR3 reads TGTGCCAGCAGCTCTGGGTGGGGACAGGGGGTTACTGACTCCTACGAGCAGTACTTC.

The chain combines TRBV5-6 with TRBJ1-2, with a weak D call TRBD1 (5 bases). The CDR3 runs 15 residues. V was pared by 0 bases and J by 3 bases, with 12 bases between. Per the germline V gene, CDR1 is SGHDT and CDR2 is YYEEEE. The CDR3 is CASSLGGGTYYGYTF. CDR3 bases: TGTGCCAGCAGCTTGGGCGGGGGGACCTACTATGGCTACACCTTC.

The chain carries TRBV3-1 (or the pseudogene TRBV3-2) and TRBJ2-1; possible D gene TRBD2, 5 bases. Germline-derived CDR1 and CDR2 are LGHDT and YNNKEL (reference sequence). The CDR3 is made up of 14 amino acids. Trimming removed 6 bases from V and 7 bases from J, with 16 bases in between. The CDR3 protein is CASRPGLSRNEQFF. DNA of the CDR3: TGTGCCAGCAGACCCGGACTCTCGAGGAATGAGCAGTTCTTC.

This sequence joins TRBV19 and TRBJ2-3; 7 bases map to TRBD1. The V gene end was trimmed by 4 bases and the J gene end by 4 bases; junction bases not matched to a gene: 8. CDR1 is LNHDA, CDR2 SQIVND, per germline (reference sequence). This CDR3 has 15 amino acids. The CDR3 is CASSRGYRGPDTQYF. CDR3 in DNA: TGTGCCAGTAGTAGGGGTTACAGGGGACCAGATACGCAGTATTTT. The full variable domain, its missing parts supplied by reference TRBV19 and TRBJ2-3, is DGGITQSPKYLFRKEGQNVTLSCEQNLNHDAMYWYRQDPGQGLRLIYYSQIVNDFQKGDIAEGYSVSREKKESFPLTVTSAQKNPTAFYLCASSRGYRGPDTQYFGPGTRLTVL.

The chain has TRBV19 and TRBJ2-1, with a tentative D call TRBD2 (5 bases). The ends were cut back, 6 bases at V and 0 bases at J, with 15 bases in the middle. From germline, CDR1 is LNHDA and CDR2 SQIVND (reference sequence). There are 16 residues in the CDR3. CDR3 amino acids: CASSEASLSSYNEQFF. The CDR3 region has the DNA TGTGCCAGTAGCGAAGCTAGCCTCAGCTCCTACAATGAGCAGTTCTTC.

This clone appeared a few times. The chain is built from TRBV6-5 and TRBJ1-5; a possible D gene is TRBD1 (6 bases). Between the trimmed V and J ends, which lost 7 bases and 0 bases, there was a span of 13 bases. CDR3 size: 15 residues. Per the germline V gene, CDR1 is MNHEY and CDR2 is SVGAGI. CDR3 DNA sequence: TGTGCCAGCACCTTGGACAGTTATAGCAATCAGCCCCAGCATTTT. It translates to CASTLDSYSNQPQHF.

The chain recombines TRBV6-4 with TRBJ2-5; 12 bases are a match to TRBD2. Per germline, CDR1 MRHNA and CDR2 SNTAGT. The CDR3 is 15 amino acids. Germline trimming cut 3 bases from V and 1 base from J; bases unmatched to any gene: 0. The CDR3, as DNA: TGTGCCAGCAGTGAGACTAGCGGGGGCCAAGAGACCCAGTACTTC. Translation: CASSETSGGQETQYF.

The rearrangement uses TRBV13 and TRBJ2-7; D unclear. Trimming left V 5 bases short and J 6 bases short, with 14 bases between. This CDR3 comprises 13 residues. Germline V CDR1 and CDR2: PRHDT, FYEKMQ (reference sequence). CDR3 residues: CASSPPLVSEQYF. The CDR3 nucleotides are TGTGCCAGCAGCCCACCATTAGTGAGCGAGCAGTACTTC.

V gene TRBV5-5 combines with J gene TRBJ2-3; unclear D gene. The germline V and J ends were trimmed by 3 bases and 5 bases, with 16 bases remaining between them. The germline V gene has CDR1 SGHKS and CDR2 YYEKEE (reference sequence). This CDR3 comprises 15 residues. CDR3 residues: CASSSLNSLLDTQYF. DNA of the CDR3: TGTGCCAGCAGCTCCCTTAATTCCCTTCTAGATACGCAGTATTTT.

The chain carries TRBV5-6 and TRBJ2-6; 10 bases are shared with TRBD1. Per the germline V gene, CDR1 is SGHDT and CDR2 is YYEEEE. The length of the CDR3 is 18 residues. V was clipped by 5 bases and J by 2 bases; unmatched bases: 10. The CDR3 is CASRLDRGLQAGANVLTF. CDR3 nucleotide sequence: TGTGCCAGCAGACTCGACAGGGGGCTTCAAGCTGGGGCCAACGTCCTGACTTTC.

The rearrangement joins TRBV7-9 to TRBJ2-7; D is unclear. The CDR3 is made up of 13 amino acids. Germline V gene lookup returns CDR1 SEHNR and CDR2 FQNEAQ (reference sequence). V shed 5 bases and J shed 7 bases, with 15 bases lying between them. The CDR3 nucleotides read TGTGCCAGCAGCAAAGACCTCCCAGTGGAGCAGTACTTC. As protein: CASSKDLPVEQYF.

The J gene is TRBJ2-1, the V gene TRBV29-1; D gene unclear. Germline V CDR1 and CDR2: SQVTM, ANQGSEA. The CDR3 is 16 amino acids. The chain's CDR3 is CSSSSLGDLAYNEQFF. The DNA for the CDR3 is TGCAGTTCTAGTTCCTTAGGAGACTTGGCCTACAATGAGCAGTTCTTC.

The rearrangement uses TRBV7-9 and TRBJ2-5, with 10 bases that match TRBD2. The germline V gene has CDR1 SEHNR and CDR2 FQNEAQ (reference sequence). V trimming: 1 base; J trimming: 5 bases; junction bases outside the gene matches: 7. The CDR3 runs 16 residues. The CDR3 spells CASSLVSSGSGETQYF. The CDR3, as DNA: TGTGCCAGCAGCTTAGTGTCTAGCGGGAGCGGGGAGACCCAGTACTTC.

This chain links TRBV5-5 with TRBJ1-2; possibly TRBD1 for D (5 bases). V was trimmed by 1 base and J by 2 bases, leaving 12 bases between them. The germline CDR1 and CDR2 sequences are SGHKS and YYEKEE (reference sequence). The CDR3 covers 15 residues. This CDR3 reads CASSLSGIGNYGYTF. The CDR3 DNA follows: TGTGCCAGCAGCTTGTCAGGGATCGGGAACTATGGCTACACCTTC.

The chain couples TRBV21-1 to TRBJ1-1. TRBV21-1 is designated a pseudogene. The CDR3 has 16 amino acids. CDR3 protein: CASSKEMTVGGAEAFF. CDR3 bases: TGTGCCAGCAGCAAAGAAATGACGGTTGGGGGGGCTGAAGCTTTCTTT.

V gene TRBV20-1 combines with J gene TRBJ2-7; 7 bases align to TRBD1. The V gene's germline CDR1 is DFQATT and CDR2 SNEGSKA (reference sequence). V dropped 5 bases and J dropped 4; count of bases not matched to a gene: 2. The CDR3 runs 11 residues. DNA of the CDR3: TGCAGTGCTTCGACAGGGTACGAGCAGTACGTC. This encodes CSASTGYEQYV.

The gene calls are TRBV9 and TRBJ2-5; 11 positions agree with TRBD2. Germline V CDR1 and CDR2: SGDLS, YYNGEE. J lost 6 bases, V lost 3 bases, and 10 bases had no gene match. The CDR3 is 16 amino acids. This chain's CDR3 is CASSDPNSGGAQTQYF. CDR3 coding DNA: TGTGCCAGCAGCGACCCGAATAGCGGGGGGGCCCAGACCCAGTACTTC.

This chain uses TRBV18 with TRBJ2-2; 8 positions match TRBD2. CDR1 is KGHSH and CDR2 is LQKENI in the germline V gene. This CDR3 has 16 amino acids. Trimming took 0 bases from V and 4 from J; bases not matched to a gene: 4. Here the CDR3 reads CASSPPVGLGTGELFF. The CDR3 DNA is TGTGCCAGCTCACCACCGGTGGGACTAGGCACCGGGGAGCTGTTTTTT.

The genes are TRBV10-3 and TRBJ1-4, with D maybe TRBD1 (6 bases). Germline CDR1 and CDR2: ENHRY and SYGVKD. V was shortened by 11 bases and J by 5 bases, with 15 bases between the two germline ends. The CDR3 totals 13 residues. The CDR3 is CAVAGAANEKLFF. The DNA for the CDR3 is TGTGCCGTCGCGGGGGCGGCGAATGAAAAACTGTTTTTT.

This clone was recorded a few times. V is TRBV9 and J is TRBJ1-6; D is possibly TRBD1 (6 bases). The CDR3 length is 15 residues. Germline CDR1 is SGDLS and CDR2 is YYNGEE. Deletions cut 0 bases from V and 8 bases from J, with 12 bases between. In nucleotides, the CDR3 is TGTGCCAGCAGCGTAGGGGGGCAGCTGGATTCACCCCTCCACTTT. It yields the protein CASSVGGQLDSPLHF.

This clone occurred once. The CDR3 sequence is CASSVRLGTRLFF. CDR3 bases: TGTGCCAGCAGCGTAAGGTTAGGGACTAGGTTGTTCTTC. The rearrangement joins TRBV9 to TRBJ2-1; 8 nucleotides align to TRBD2. This CDR3 comprises 13 residues. With 1 base clipped from V and 15 bases from J, the junction kept 9 bases outside the gene matches. Germline V gene sequence: CDR1 SGDLS, CDR2 YYNGEE.

The rearrangement links TRBV11-3 to TRBJ2-7; 8 bases fit TRBD2. With V trimmed by 3 bases and J by 2 bases, 9 bases remained unmatched. The CDR3 has 16 amino acids. CDR1 is SGHNT and CDR2 is YENEEA in the germline V gene. The CDR3 is CASSLNGGAGAYEQYF. In DNA form, the CDR3 reads TGTGCCAGCAGCTTGAATGGAGGAGCGGGGGCCTACGAGCAGTACTTC.

The CDR3 nucleotides are TGTGCCAGCAGGAACCCGACAGCCTCGGTCACTGAAGCTTTCTTT. This gives the protein CASRNPTASVTEAFF. The chain carries TRBV6-5 and TRBJ1-1; possible D gene TRBD1, 5 bases. V lost 6 bases and J lost 4, with 18 bases in between. The CDR3 covers 15 residues. Germline assignment: CDR1 MNHEY and CDR2 SVGAGI.